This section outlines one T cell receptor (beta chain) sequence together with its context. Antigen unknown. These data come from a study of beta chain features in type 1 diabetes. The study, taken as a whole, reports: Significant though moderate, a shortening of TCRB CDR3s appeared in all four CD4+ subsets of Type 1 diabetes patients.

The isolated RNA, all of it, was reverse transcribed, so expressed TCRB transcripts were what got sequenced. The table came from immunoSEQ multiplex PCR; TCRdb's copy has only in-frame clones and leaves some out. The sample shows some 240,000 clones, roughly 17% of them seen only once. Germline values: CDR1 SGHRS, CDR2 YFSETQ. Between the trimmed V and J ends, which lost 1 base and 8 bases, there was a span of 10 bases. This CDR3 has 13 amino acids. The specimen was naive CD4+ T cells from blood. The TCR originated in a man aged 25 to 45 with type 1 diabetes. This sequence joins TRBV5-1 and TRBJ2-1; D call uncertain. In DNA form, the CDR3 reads TGCGCCAGCAGCTTGTTATCTCGGTATGAGCAGTTCTTC. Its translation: CASSLLSRYEQFF.